The clone carrying this T cell receptor (beta chain) is labeled medium-sized. What it binds is not known. The CDR3 regions of TCR beta were amplified from RNA transcripts. Primed by the HTBI set, a first-round RT-PCR was run on the TCR CDR3. TCRdb analysed the multiplex PCR reads with MiXCR anew, one entry per CDR3 protein. Among about 59,000 distinct CDR3 sequences listed, 53% were seen once. The data belong to a study of T cells in Graves' hyperthyroidism and ophthalmopathy. V lost 3 bases to trimming and J lost 7 bases, with 10 bases between them. The germline V gene encodes CDR1 SGHTA and CDR2 FQGNSA. This CDR3 is 12 amino acids long. Findings of the study overall: Patients with ophthalmopathy were separated from those with stable hyperthyroidism by a 13 V-J model.

The rearrangement joins TRBV7-2 to TRBJ2-7, with a weak D call TRBD2 (5 bases). The receptor's source is a woman aged 55-70 years with Graves' ophthalmopathy. The sequencing sample was made of blood. CDR3 sequence (DNA): TGTGCCAGCAGCTTTCCGGGCGGGGAGCAGTACTTC. Protein product: CASSFPGGEQYF.